These 27 T cell receptor beta chains were all obtained from the same sample, sequenced in a study of cytomegalovirus exposure and HLA in healthy donors. Repertoires were generated with immunoSEQ multiplex PCR, while TCRdb's copy carries only in-frame clones and drops some. The sample has 300,000 to 350,000 clones; approximately 88% are singletons. The sample was PBMCs. These TCRs come from a man aged 25 to 45 in good health and CMV-seronegative.

Details on this clone: One junction end does not reproduce the germline sequence, and a read error may be involved. This CDR3 reads CASSLETSYNEQFF. CDR3 sequence (DNA): TGTGCCAGCAGCCTAGAGACTAGCTACAATGAGCAGTTCTTC. V usage is TRBV11-2 and J usage is TRBJ2-1; tentative D call: TRBD2 (6 bases). The CDR3 spans 14 residues. Germline loops: CDR1 SGHAT, CDR2 FQNNGV.

This clone has a count of ten or more. DNA for the CDR3: TGCGCCAGCAGCTTGGGGCCCACCCAGGGGACCTATAGCAATCAGCCCCAGCATTTT. It yields the protein CASSLGPTQGTYSNQPQHF. The V gene is TRBV5-1, the J gene TRBJ1-5; the D gene is possibly TRBD1 (6 bases). The CDR3 contains 19 residues. With 0 bases removed from V and 0 bases from J, the gap between germline ends came to 19 bases. Per the germline V gene, CDR1 is SGHRS and CDR2 is YFSETQ.

V gene TRBV6-5 combines with J gene TRBJ2-1, with D possibly being TRBD1 (5 bases). The CDR3 has 14 amino acids. CDR1 is MNHEY and CDR2 is SVGAGI in the germline V gene. V lost 0 bases and J lost 6, with 9 bases in between. CDR3 residues: CASSYSRQGNEQFF. CDR3 nucleotide sequence: TGTGCCAGCAGTTACTCGAGGCAGGGCAATGAGCAGTTCTTC.

The chain is built from TRBV18 and TRBJ1-2; TRBD1 is a possible D gene (6 bases). Trimming pared 4 bases from V and 2 bases from J, leaving 14 bases between. Germline CDR1 is KGHSH and CDR2 is LQKENI. The CDR3 loop spans 15 amino acids. CDR3 sequence (DNA): TGTGCCAGCTCACAGGGGGGGATCCCCAACTATGGCTACACCTTC. Translating gives CASSQGGIPNYGYTF.

J is TRBJ2-1 and V is TRBV7-2; D is possibly TRBD2 (6 bases). The CDR3 has 15 residues. The germline V and J ends were trimmed by 7 bases and 1 base, with 14 bases remaining between them. From germline, CDR1 is SGHTA and CDR2 FQGNSA. The DNA of the CDR3 is TGTGCCAGCACCCCCCCCGGGGGATCCTACAATGAGCAGTTCTTC. This codes for CASTPPGGSYNEQFF.

A word on this clone: An end of the junction differs from the germline gene, which may be a read error. The chain links TRBV7-2 to TRBJ1-1; a possible D gene is TRBD1 (5 bases). CDR1 and CDR2 from the germline V gene are SGHTA and FQGNSA. The CDR3 sequence is 14 residues long. CDR3 sequence reads: CASSFKGLDTEALF. In DNA form, the CDR3 reads TGTGCCAGCAGCTTTAAAGGGTTGGACACTGAAGCTCTCTTT. Variable domain in full (rest from reference TRBV7-2 and TRBJ1-1): GAGVSQSPSNKVTEKGKDVELRCDPISGHTALYWYRQSLGQGLEFLIYFQGNSAPDKSGLPSDRFSAERTGGSVSTLTIQRTQQEDSAVYLCASSFKGLDTEALFGQGTRLTVV.

The chain is built from TRBV6-5 and TRBJ2-5; D unresolved. Germline V gene data show CDR1 as MNHEY and CDR2 as SVGAGI. V was trimmed by 0 bases and J by 2 bases, leaving 7 bases between them. This CDR3 spans 14 amino acids. This CDR3 is CASSYSVGQETQYF. The CDR3 DNA reads as TGTGCCAGCAGTTACTCTGTCGGGCAAGAGACCCAGTACTTC.

The CDR3 loop is CASSAGTGSNTEAFF. For the CDR3, the DNA is TGTGCCAGCTCAGCGGGGACAGGGTCGAACACTGAAGCTTTCTTT. The J gene is TRBJ1-1, the V gene TRBV18; 9 bases map to TRBD1. J gave up 1 base and V 5 bases, and 5 bases lay outside the gene matches. The CDR3 sequence is 15 residues long. Germline-derived CDR1 and CDR2 are KGHSH and LQKENI.

The V gene is TRBV6-5, the J gene TRBJ2-7; possibly TRBD1 for D (6 bases). Germline lookup yields CDR1 MNHEY and CDR2 SVGAGI. The CDR3 contains 15 residues. Trimming stripped 5 bases from V and 4 bases from J, with 18 bases between. The CDR3 bases are TGTGCCAGCAGTCCTTACAGGGCTGCCGGTTACGAGCAGTACTTC. Translation: CASSPYRAAGYEQYF.

V and J are TRBV5-1 and TRBJ1-2; TRBD1 aligns across 10 bases. This CDR3 contains 15 residues. The germline CDR1 and CDR2 sequences are SGHRS and YFSETQ. The V segment lost 1 base and the J segment 6 bases; nucleotides outside the gene matches: 6. The CDR3 DNA follows: TGCGCCAGCAGCTTGATAAGACAGGGGGCAGATGGCTACACCTTC. Protein sequence: CASSLIRQGADGYTF.

This chain joins TRBV4-3 and TRBJ2-1; 11 bases align to TRBD2. Germline values: CDR1 LGHNA, CDR2 YSLEER. Trimming at V came to 0 bases and at J to 7 bases, leaving 5 bases not matched to a gene. The CDR3 has 16 residues. The CDR3 bases are TGCGCCAGCAGCCAAGACATAGCGGGGGGGTTAAATGAGCAGTTCTTC. It is translated as CASSQDIAGGLNEQFF.

For this clone: An end of the junction differs from the germline gene, which may be a read error. This chain connects TRBV2 to TRBJ2-7; 9 nucleotides line up with TRBD1. The V gene's germline CDR1 is SNHLY and CDR2 FYNNEI. CDR3 length equals 16 residues. The CDR3 sequence: CASSQALDRGIYEQYF. The CDR3 DNA follows: TGTGCCAGCAGTCAAGCCTTGGACAGGGGAATCTACGAGCAGTACTTC.

The sample holds one count of this clone. The V gene is TRBV4-1, the J gene TRBJ2-7; TRBD2 matches 10 bases. This CDR3 contains 14 residues. Trimming took 4 bases from V and 2 from J; bases not matched to a gene: 2. Germline V gene lookup returns CDR1 MGHRA and CDR2 YSYEKL. This CDR3 is CASSRTSGTYEQYF. The CDR3 nucleotides are TGCGCCAGCAGCCGGACTAGCGGCACCTACGAGCAGTACTTC.

The chain recombines TRBV5-6 with TRBJ2-7; a weak D match, TRBD1 (6 bases). Germline assignment: CDR1 SGHDT and CDR2 YYEEEE. V lost 3 bases, J lost 0 bases, and 13 bases lay in between. The CDR3 loop spans 15 amino acids. The chain's CDR3 is CASSYLRTVSYEQYF. In nucleotides, the CDR3 is TGTGCCAGCAGCTACCTTCGGACAGTCTCCTACGAGCAGTACTTC.

The chain links TRBV4-3 to TRBJ2-7; no definite D call. Germline CDR1 LGHNA, CDR2 YSLEER. Trimming pared 1 base from V and 2 bases from J, leaving 12 bases between. The CDR3 sequence is 15 residues long. The CDR3 coding sequence is TGCGCCAGCAGCCAAGCCTACGGAGTCGCCTACGAGCAGTACTTC. This sequence encodes CASSQAYGVAYEQYF.

Only a few counts were recorded for this clone. The chain couples TRBV9 to TRBJ2-7; no definite D call. Germline-derived CDR1 and CDR2 are SGDLS and YYNGEE. V was shortened by 0 bases and J by 0 bases, with 7 bases between the two germline ends. The CDR3 spans 14 residues. The chain's CDR3 is CASSVEQSSYEQYF. CDR3 sequence (DNA): TGTGCCAGCAGCGTAGAACAGAGCTCCTACGAGCAGTACTTC.

V usage is TRBV9 and J usage is TRBJ1-4; 7 positions agree with TRBD1. The V and J ends lost 4 bases and 0 bases, in that order; junction bases with no gene match: 3. Germline assignment: CDR1 SGDLS and CDR2 YYNGEE. This CDR3 region has 15 residues. The CDR3 DNA sequence: TGTGCCAGCAGCCCGACAGGGTCAACTAATGAAAAACTGTTTTTT. Translation: CASSPTGSTNEKLFF.

The V gene is TRBV7-6, the J gene TRBJ2-5, with D unresolved. The CDR3 sequence is 14 residues long. Trimming removed 6 bases at V and 1 base at J, with 12 bases between. Germline lookup yields CDR1 SGHVS and CDR2 FNYEAQ. The DNA for the CDR3 is TGTGCCAGCAGTTCCGGGTCCCTCCAAGAGACCCAGTACTTC. Translation: CASSSGSLQETQYF.

The chain combines TRBV13 with TRBJ2-1; 7 bases are shared with TRBD1. The CDR3 extends over 12 amino acids. V gave up 5 bases and J gave up 14 bases; unmatched junction bases: 9. In germline, CDR1 is PRHDT, CDR2 FYEKMQ (reference sequence). DNA of the CDR3: TGTGCCAGCAGCCGGACAGGAAATGCAGAGTTCTTC. Its protein is CASSRTGNAEFF. Looking up the rest from reference TRBV13 and TRBJ2-1 gives the full variable domain: AAGVIQSPRHLIKEKRETATLKCYPIPRHDTVYWYQQGPGQDPQFLISFYEKMQSDKGSIPDRFSAQQFSDYHSELNMSSLELGDSALYFCASSRTGNAEFFGPGTRLTVL.

V and J are TRBV4-1 and TRBJ2-5; a weak D match, TRBD2 (7 bases). The length of the CDR3 is 15 residues. V was cut by 1 base and J by 4 bases, with 13 bases left in between. CDR1 is MGHRA, CDR2 YSYEKL, per germline. This CDR3 is CASSQAGGHRETQYF. The CDR3, as DNA: TGCGCCAGCAGCCAAGCCGGGGGGCATCGAGAGACCCAGTACTTC.

This chain connects TRBV2 to TRBJ2-5, with no clear D. V was clipped by 8 bases and J by 2 bases, with 15 bases between them. CDR3 size: 14 residues. CDR1 and CDR2 (germline): SNHLY, FYNNEI. The CDR3 is CASPARTEQETQYF. The DNA of the CDR3 is TGTGCCAGCCCAGCTCGAACAGAACAAGAGACCCAGTACTTC.

The rearrangement links TRBV19 to TRBJ1-5; TRBD1 might be the D (5 bases). The CDR3 covers 14 residues. V was clipped by 0 bases and J by 6 bases, with 9 bases between them. CDR1 LNHDA and CDR2 SQIVND come from the germline V gene (reference sequence). Here the CDR3 reads CASSIDRGGQPQHF. The CDR3 region has the DNA TGTGCCAGTAGTATAGATAGGGGCGGTCAGCCCCAGCATTTT. Full variable domain (rest looked up from reference TRBV19 and TRBJ1-5): DGGITQSPKYLFRKEGQNVTLSCEQNLNHDAMYWYRQDPGQGLRLIYYSQIVNDFQKGDIAEGYSVSREKKESFPLTVTSAQKNPTAFYLCASSIDRGGQPQHFGDGTRLSIL.

V usage is TRBV29-1 and J usage is TRBJ1-3; D remains ambiguous. V was pared by 2 bases and J by 0 bases, with 5 bases between. The germline CDR1 and CDR2 sequences are SQVTM and ANQGSEA. This CDR3 comprises 13 residues. The CDR3 spells CSVESHSGNTIYF. CDR3 DNA sequence: TGCAGCGTTGAAAGCCACTCTGGAAACACCATATATTTT. Drawing the rest from reference TRBV29-1 and TRBJ1-3, the complete variable domain is SAVISQKPSRDICQRGTSLTIQCQVDSQVTMMFWYRQQPGQSLTLIATANQGSEATYESGFVIDKFPISRPNLTFSTLTVSNMSPEDSSIYLCSVESHSGNTIYFGEGSWLTVV.

This clone appeared once. The rearrangement joins TRBV5-1 to TRBJ2-1; TRBD2 matches 9 bases. There are 15 residues in the CDR3. Unmatched junction bases numbered 3, after V lost 5 bases and J lost 0 bases. CDR1 and CDR2 (germline): SGHRS, YFSETQ. In nucleotides, the CDR3 is TGCGCCAGCAGTCAGCGGGGGGACTCCTACAATGAGCAGTTCTTC. Translating gives CASSQRGDSYNEQFF.

The rearrangement links TRBV27 to TRBJ1-1; 8 bases are a match to TRBD1. There are 14 residues in the CDR3. V lost 5 bases to trimming and J lost 5 bases; unmatched junction nucleotides: 7. Germline V gives CDR1 MNHEY, CDR2 SMNVEV (reference sequence). The CDR3 reads CASSPWTGMTEAFF. In DNA form, the CDR3 reads TGTGCCAGCAGTCCATGGACAGGGATGACTGAAGCTTTCTTT.

The rearrangement links TRBV5-6 to TRBJ2-7; TRBD1 matches at 10 bases. After removal of 3 bases from V and 5 bases from J, the junction contained 8 bases not matched to a gene. Per germline, CDR1 SGHDT and CDR2 YYEEEE. The CDR3 loop spans 15 amino acids. As DNA, the CDR3 is TGTGCCAGCAGCTCCCTGGGACAGGGGCTCCACGAGCAGTACTTC. Its protein product is CASSSLGQGLHEQYF.

This chain uses TRBV27 with TRBJ1-2, with TRBD1 identical over 8 bases. CDR1 is MNHEY and CDR2 is SMNVEV in the germline V gene (reference sequence). V lost 4 bases and J lost 0; bases outside the gene matches: 4. The CDR3 covers 15 residues. The CDR3 loop is CASSWDRQSNYGYTF. DNA of the CDR3: TGTGCCAGCAGTTGGGACAGGCAGTCTAACTATGGCTACACCTTC.